The sequence of this T cell receptor beta chain was determined in a study of T cell clonotyping in hematopoietic cell transplantation. The germline gives CDR1 SGDLS, CDR2 YYNGEE. The CDR3 totals 16 residues. The J segment lost 2 bases and the V segment lost 1 base, leaving 7 bases of the junction unmatched. TCRdb's table, derived via immunoSEQ multiplex PCR, lists solely in-frame clones and lacks some. The repertoire holds about 36,000 clones, with over 70% as singletons. The sequence derives from a woman aged 40 to 55 in good health. Some clones in this sample may be carry-over from other donors' samples. The sample was peripheral blood mononuclear cells. The chain carries TRBV9 and TRBJ2-5, with 8 nucleotides matching TRBD2. CDR3 residues: CASSVTAGGTQETQYF. The CDR3 DNA reads TGTGCCAGCAGCGTAACGGCGGGAGGAACTCAAGAGACCCAGTACTTC.